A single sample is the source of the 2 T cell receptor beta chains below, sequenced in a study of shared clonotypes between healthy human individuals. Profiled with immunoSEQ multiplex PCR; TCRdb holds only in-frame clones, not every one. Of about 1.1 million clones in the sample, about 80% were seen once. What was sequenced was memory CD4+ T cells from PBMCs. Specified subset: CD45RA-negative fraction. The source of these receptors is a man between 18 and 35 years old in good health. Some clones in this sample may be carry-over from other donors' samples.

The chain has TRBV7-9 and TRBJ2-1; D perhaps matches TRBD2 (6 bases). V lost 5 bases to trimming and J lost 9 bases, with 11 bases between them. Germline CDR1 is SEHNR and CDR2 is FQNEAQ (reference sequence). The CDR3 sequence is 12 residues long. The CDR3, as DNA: TGTGCCAGCAGCCGACTAGAGACTGAGCAGTTCTTC. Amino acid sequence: CASSRLETEQFF.

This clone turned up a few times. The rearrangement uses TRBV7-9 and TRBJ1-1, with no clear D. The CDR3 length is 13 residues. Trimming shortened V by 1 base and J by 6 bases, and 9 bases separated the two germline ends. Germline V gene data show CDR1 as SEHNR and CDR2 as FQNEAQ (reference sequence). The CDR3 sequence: CASSLDGSPEAFF. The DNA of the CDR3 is TGTGCCAGCAGCTTAGACGGGAGTCCTGAAGCTTTCTTT. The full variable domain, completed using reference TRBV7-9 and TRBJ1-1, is DTGVSQNPRHKITKRGQNVTFRCDPISEHNRLYWYRQTLGQGPEFLTYFQNEAQLEKSRLLSDRFSAERPKGSFSTLEIQRTEQGDSAMYLCASSLDGSPEAFFGQGTRLTVV.